This TCR beta chain was documented in a study of cytomegalovirus exposure and HLA in healthy donors. Turning to the study itself: Earlier sequencing of about 179 million T cells yielded approximately 120 million unique TCR beta sequences.

The CDR3 covers 14 residues. Trimming took off 2 bases at V and 1 base at J, with 9 bases between the two ends. The germline gives CDR1 MDHEN, CDR2 SYDVKM. Whole-study findings and limits: Rarity characterized most TCR sequences, yet some public TCRs appeared in many donors. Confirmation was obtained in vitro that a few CMV-associated chains are specific for CMV antigens.

Primers included in the PCR were 60 Vbeta and 13 Jbeta primers. The protocol was immunoSEQ multiplex PCR, while the TCRdb copy is restricted to in-frame clones and leaves out a portion. The repertoire includes fewer than 200,000 clones, about four fifths of them detected once, and about 1.6% sits in the top ten. With regard to this clone: The antigen is not known.

The TCR sequence derives from a girl aged 5-17 years in good health and CMV-seropositive. The chain carries TRBV28 and TRBJ2-7; D perhaps matches TRBD2 (5 bases). The sample taken for sequencing was PBMCs. The CDR3 nucleotides are TGTGCCAGCAGTTTACAAGAGGGTTCCTACGAGCAGTACTTC. This sequence encodes CASSLQEGSYEQYF.